Shown below are 18 T cell receptor beta chains from a single sample sequenced in a study of patients and donors after allogeneic stem cell transplantation. TCRdb processed the RT-PCR reads anew with MiXCR; each CDR3 protein has one entry. This table has 920,000 or so distinct CDR3 sequences, around 17% appearing once. The sequencing sample was made of blood, either unsorted or a sorted T cell fraction (not recorded which). These receptors all come from a human donor who was either an allogeneic HSCT recipient or a stem cell or donor lymphocyte infusion donor (not recorded which). It is not recorded whose cells these are; they may come from a transplant donor.

This clonotype was recorded only once. This rearrangement joins TRBV4-1 to TRBJ2-7; no clear D gene. Germline V gives CDR1 MGHRA, CDR2 YSYEKL. The V and J ends lost 1 base and 0 bases respectively, with 13 bases between them. The CDR3 extends over 16 amino acids. This chain's CDR3 is CASSQVGVFSSYEQYF. CDR3 sequence (DNA): TGCGCCAGCAGCCAAGTGGGTGTGTTTTCCTCCTACGAGCAGTACTTC.

This clonotype occurred many times. This chain connects TRBV4-1 to TRBJ1-4; D might be TRBD1 (5 bases). This CDR3 region has 12 residues. Per the germline V gene, CDR1 is MGHRA and CDR2 is YSYEKL. V was cut by 0 bases and J by 11 bases, with 7 bases left in between. CDR3 region: CASSQEGGKLFF. The CDR3 DNA is TGCGCCAGCAGCCAAGAGGGGGGGAAACTGTTTTTT.

The rearrangement links TRBV6-1 to TRBJ1-2; D gene unclear. Germline V gene sequence: CDR1 MNHNS, CDR2 SASEGT. Deletions cut 1 base from V and 4 bases from J, with 13 bases between. The CDR3 sequence is 15 residues long. The CDR3 region is CASSEGTGFGYGYTF. CDR3 sequence (DNA): TGTGCCAGCAGTGAAGGTACTGGGTTCGGCTATGGCTACACCTTC.

The chain carries TRBV7-3 and TRBJ2-1; 9 bases agree with TRBD2. CDR1 SGHTA and CDR2 FQGTGA come from the germline V gene. V lost 1 base to trimming and J lost 10 bases; unmatched junction nucleotides: 8. The CDR3 covers 15 residues. The CDR3 loop reads CASSLKASGIGEQFF. DNA for the CDR3: TGTGCCAGCAGCTTAAAGGCTAGCGGGATAGGGGAGCAGTTCTTC.

This clonotype was seen at least ten times. The V and J genes are TRBV2 and TRBJ2-2; D not resolved. Germline V CDR1 and CDR2: SNHLY, FYNNEI. This CDR3 has 12 amino acids. V dropped 3 bases and J dropped 5 bases, with 4 bases sitting between them. The DNA of the CDR3 is TGTGCCAGCAGTGACTCGACCGGGGAGCTGTTTTTT. It yields the protein CASSDSTGELFF.

The rearrangement joins TRBV11-1 to TRBJ2-7; D not certain. This CDR3 has 14 residues. CDR1 is SGHAT, CDR2 FQDESV, per germline (reference sequence). V lost 1 base to trimming and J lost 5 bases, with 12 bases between them. The CDR3 loop reads CASSLGLPIDEQYF. The CDR3, as DNA: TGTGCCAGCAGCTTAGGGCTGCCTATAGACGAGCAGTACTTC.

The V and J genes are TRBV15 and TRBJ2-7, with 8 bases that match TRBD2. From germline, CDR1 is LNHNV and CDR2 YYDKDF (reference sequence). This CDR3 is built from 16 residues. J gave up 3 bases and V 2 bases, and 9 bases lay outside the gene matches. The CDR3 nucleotides read TGTGCCACCAGCAGATTTAGTAGCGGGAACGACTACGAGCAGTACTTC. Protein sequence: CATSRFSSGNDYEQYF.

This clonotype was found a few times. This sequence joins TRBV13 and TRBJ1-2; TRBD1 matches at 8 bases. Trimming took 4 bases from V and 3 from J; bases not matched to a gene: 7. Germline loops: CDR1 PRHDT, CDR2 FYEKMQ (reference sequence). This CDR3 comprises 15 residues. CDR3 region: CASSSIGTGDYGYTF. The CDR3 DNA reads TGTGCCAGCAGCTCGATTGGGACAGGTGACTATGGCTACACCTTC.

This clonotype was counted many times. DNA of the CDR3: TGCGCCAGCAGCCATCGACAGGGGGGAAGCACCGGGGAGCTGTTTTTT. It codes for CASSHRQGGSTGELFF. The chain has TRBV4-1 and TRBJ2-2, with 9 positions matching TRBD1. This CDR3 is built from 16 residues. CDR1 is MGHRA, CDR2 YSYEKL, per germline. Germline trimming cut 3 bases from V and 4 bases from J; bases unmatched to any gene: 6.

In its sample, this clonotype was seen a few times. The rearrangement links TRBV28 to TRBJ2-2, with no clear D. Per germline, CDR1 MDHEN and CDR2 SYDVKM. The ends were cut back, 1 base at V and 1 base at J, with 7 bases in the middle. This CDR3 has 15 amino acids. CDR3 sequence: CASSLLGRNTGELFF. As DNA, the CDR3 is TGTGCCAGCAGTTTATTAGGCAGGAACACCGGGGAGCTGTTTTTT.

This chain connects TRBV4-3 to TRBJ1-2, with TRBD1 as a possible D gene (5 bases). Per the germline V gene, CDR1 is LGHNA and CDR2 is YSLEER. The CDR3 is 16 amino acids. V was shortened by 0 bases and J by 6 bases, with 17 bases between the two germline ends. In DNA form, the CDR3 reads TGCGCCAGCAGCCAAGACTGGACCTCACCCAGGGATGGCTACACCTTC. Protein sequence: CASSQDWTSPRDGYTF.

DNA for the CDR3: TGTGCCAGCTCACCAAAGGCAGGGGACAATGAGCAGTTCTTC. It codes for CASSPKAGDNEQFF. The J gene is TRBJ2-1, the V gene TRBV18; D may be TRBD1 (6 bases). Germline V lookup: CDR1 KGHSH, CDR2 LQKENI. V lost 2 bases, J lost 5 bases, and 10 bases lay in between. This CDR3 has 14 residues. Looking up the rest from reference TRBV18 and TRBJ2-1 gives the full variable domain: NAGVMQNPRHLVRRRGQEARLRCSPMKGHSHVYWYRQLPEEGLKFMVYLQKENIIDESGMPKERFSAEFPKEGPSILRIQQVVRGDSAAYFCASSPKAGDNEQFFGPGTRLTVL.

The chain has TRBV11-3 and TRBJ2-3; TRBD2 might be the D (5 bases). From germline, CDR1 is SGHNT and CDR2 YENEEA. The CDR3 is 14 amino acids. Trimming removed 5 bases from V and 2 bases from J, with 11 bases in between. Here the CDR3 reads CASSPQDFTDTQYF. The CDR3 DNA follows: TGTGCCAGCAGCCCCCAGGACTTCACAGATACGCAGTATTTT.

This rearrangement joins TRBV5-5 to TRBJ2-1; 9 bases match TRBD2. CDR3 length: 15 amino acids. In germline, CDR1 is SGHKS, CDR2 YYEKEE (reference sequence). V lost 4 bases and J lost 9; bases outside the gene matches: 11. The CDR3 nucleotides read TGTGCCAGCAGCGCGACTAGCGGCTTTAGTGGTGAGCAGTTCTTC. It translates to CASSATSGFSGEQFF.

This clonotype was recorded many times. The chain recombines TRBV12-3 or TRBV12-4 with TRBJ1-2; TRBD1 aligns across 8 bases. This CDR3 contains 13 residues. Trimming took 3 bases from V and 8 from J; bases not matched to a gene: 5. The CDR3 nucleotides are TGTGCCAGCAGTTTTGGGACAGGAGGAGGCTACACCTTC. Protein sequence: CASSFGTGGGYTF.

The chain joins TRBV9 to TRBJ2-1; 12 bases align to TRBD2. Germline-derived CDR1 and CDR2 are SGDLS and YYNGEE. The CDR3 has 15 amino acids. After removal of 3 bases from V and 8 bases from J, the junction contained 6 bases not matched to a gene. The CDR3 DNA is TGTGCCAGCAGCGCACTACTAGCGGGAGGTGATGAGCAGTTCTTC. It specifies CASSALLAGGDEQFF.

The chain carries TRBV4-1 and TRBJ2-5, with D maybe TRBD2 (5 bases). Deletions cut 1 base from V and 0 bases from J, with 9 bases between. CDR3 size: 15 residues. Germline loops: CDR1 MGHRA, CDR2 YSYEKL. CDR3 sequence (DNA): TGCGCCAGCAGCCAAGTATCGGGGAACCAAGAGACCCAGTACTTC. Translating gives CASSQVSGNQETQYF.

CDR3 protein: CASSVALREGGGDDTQYF. CDR3 nucleotide sequence: TGTGCCAGCAGCGTAGCCCTCCGGGAGGGCGGAGGGGACGATACGCAGTATTTT. V and J are TRBV9 and TRBJ2-3; the match to TRBD2 covers 8 bases. CDR1 and CDR2 (germline): SGDLS, YYNGEE. The ends lost 0 bases at V and 6 bases at J; junction bases unmatched: 15. This CDR3 spans 18 amino acids. Using reference TRBV9 and TRBJ2-3 for the parts outside the CDR3, the full variable domain is DSGVTQTPKHLITATGQRVTLRCSPRSGDLSVYWYQQSLDQGLQFLIQYYNGEERAKGNILERFSAQQFPDLHSELNLSSLELGDSALYFCASSVALREGGGDDTQYFGPGTRLTVL.